This entry describes one T cell receptor (beta chain). The antigen is undetermined. CD4+ T cells from unexposed donors were obtained before the COVID-19 pandemic (2011-2018). Isolation of CD4+ T cells took place after 10 days in culture. Cells permitting, SARS-CoV-2 S/N and four cold-coronavirus spikes were tested on unexposed-donor CD4+ T cells. The entry originates in a study of CD4 T cells in relation to SARS-CoV-2 and coronaviruses. Study background: PBMCs were cultured with antigen for roughly nine days before TCR beta sequencing. No peptide or an HIV-1 Nef peptide pool served as negative control.

Study findings and constraints: Monoreactive clones expanded significantly more to SARS-CoV-2 than crossreactive clones did.

The assay was immunoSEQ multiplex PCR, and TCRdb's table has in-frame clones only and misses some. Among around 22,000 clones, approximately 72% were seen once, and the ten largest hold around an eighth. The CDR3 length is 14 residues. Trimming took off 2 bases at V and 3 bases at J, with 11 bases between the two ends. CDR1 and CDR2 from the germline V gene are SGHNT and YYREEE (reference sequence). V is TRBV5-4 and J is TRBJ2-5, with D perhaps TRBD2 (5 bases). The clonotype was recovered from a human donor in good health. Specimen: CD4+ T cells from PBMCs, cultured in vitro. This CDR3 is CASSLWTGKETQYF. The CDR3 DNA reads TGTGCCAGCAGCTTATGGACTGGTAAAGAGACCCAGTACTTC.